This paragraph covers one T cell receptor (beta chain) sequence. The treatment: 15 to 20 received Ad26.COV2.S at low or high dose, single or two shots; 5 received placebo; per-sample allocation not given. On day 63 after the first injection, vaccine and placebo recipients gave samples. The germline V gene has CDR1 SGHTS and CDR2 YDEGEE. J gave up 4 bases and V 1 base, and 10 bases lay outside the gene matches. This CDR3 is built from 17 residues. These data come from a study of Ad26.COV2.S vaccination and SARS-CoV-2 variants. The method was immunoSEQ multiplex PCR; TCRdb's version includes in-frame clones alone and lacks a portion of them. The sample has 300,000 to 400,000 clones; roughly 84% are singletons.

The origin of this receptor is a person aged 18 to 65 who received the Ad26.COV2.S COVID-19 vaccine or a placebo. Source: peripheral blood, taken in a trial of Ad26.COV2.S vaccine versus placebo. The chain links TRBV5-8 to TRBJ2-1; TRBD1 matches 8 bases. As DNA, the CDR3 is TGTGCCAGCAGCTTGACAAGATGGACAGGGCCATACAATGAGCAGTTCTTC. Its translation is CASSLTRWTGPYNEQFF.